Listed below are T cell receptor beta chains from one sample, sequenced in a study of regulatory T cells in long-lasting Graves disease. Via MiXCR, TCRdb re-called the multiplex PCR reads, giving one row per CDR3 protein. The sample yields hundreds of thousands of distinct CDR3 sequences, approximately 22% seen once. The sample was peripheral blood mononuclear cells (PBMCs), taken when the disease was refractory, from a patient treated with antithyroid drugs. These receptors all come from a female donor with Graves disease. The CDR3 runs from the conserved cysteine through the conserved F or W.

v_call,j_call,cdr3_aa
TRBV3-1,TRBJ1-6,CASSQGANSPLHF
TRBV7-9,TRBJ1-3,CASTPQWDLGNTIYF
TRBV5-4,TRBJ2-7,CASSLGGQGGNLYEQYF
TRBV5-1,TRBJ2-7,CASTRDSRSYEQYF
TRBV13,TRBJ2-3,CASSLVTSGRALDTQYF
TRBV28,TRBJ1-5,CASKTGRNNQPQHF
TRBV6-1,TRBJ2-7,CASSKLAGGIYEQYF
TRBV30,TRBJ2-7,CAWSEPNYEQYF
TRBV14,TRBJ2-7,CASSQRLQSTHEQYF
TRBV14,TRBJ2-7,CASSHRDREYEQYF
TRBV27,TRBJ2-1,CASSLEGVAPYNEQFF
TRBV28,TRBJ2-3,CASSSPWSTDTQYF
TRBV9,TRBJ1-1,CASSAAMNTEAFF
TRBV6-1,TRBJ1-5,CASRDGFKQPQHF
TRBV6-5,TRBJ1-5,CASSYGKRKTAYQPQHF
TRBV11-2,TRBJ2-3,CASSFLERTSTDTQYF
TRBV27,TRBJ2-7,CASRAGPWYEQYF